This T cell receptor beta chain came from a study of blood T cell repertoires in COVID-19. Study-wide context: Italy, Spain and the United States were the sources of the convalescent and acute COVID-19 samples.

V lost 2 bases, J lost 1 base, and 9 bases lay in between. The CDR3 is 14 amino acids. Germline loops: CDR1 SGHRS, CDR2 YFSETQ. Per the original data handling: Nucleated cell counts were estimated from reference gene primer amplification. Profiling relied on immunoSEQ multiplex PCR, and the TCRdb table lists in-frame clones only, not all of them. The V and J calls and clone size come from that table; D and trimming were worked out from the DNA. This table has some 150,000 clones, 87% appearing once. This chain connects TRBV5-1 to TRBJ1-1; D gene uncertain. The clonotype comes from a man aged 50-60 years who had recovered from COVID-19. The sample comprised peripheral blood. The DNA of the CDR3 is TGCGCCAGCAGCTTTGAGATTCCGAACACTGAAGCTTTCTTT. Amino acids: CASSFEIPNTEAFF.